Presented here are 24 T cell receptor beta chains from one specimen sequenced in a study of blood T cell repertoires in COVID-19. Measured with immunoSEQ multiplex PCR; TCRdb has only the in-frame clones, and not every one. Among around 170,000 clones listed, over 80% were seen once. Material for sequencing was peripheral blood. The receptors were gathered from a woman in her sixties or seventies with COVID-19, enrolled during active disease.

This clone was counted only a few times. This rearrangement joins TRBV9 to TRBJ2-6; TRBD1 agrees at 11 bases. Per the germline V gene, CDR1 is SGDLS and CDR2 is YYNGEE. The CDR3 is 19 residues long. The V segment lost 4 bases and the J segment 4 bases; nucleotides outside the gene matches: 13. CDR3 amino acids: CASSSADGQGASGANVLTF. DNA for the CDR3: TGTGCCAGCAGCAGCGCCGACGGACAGGGGGCGAGCGGGGCCAACGTCCTGACTTTC.

The gene calls are TRBV5-8 and TRBJ1-5, with 9 bases lining up with TRBD1. The J segment lost 6 bases and the V segment lost 1 base, leaving 5 bases of the junction unmatched. Germline V lookup: CDR1 SGHTS, CDR2 YDEGEE. This CDR3 comprises 15 residues. CDR3 protein: CASSLWTGDSQPQHF. CDR3 sequence (DNA): TGTGCCAGCAGCTTGTGGACAGGGGACAGTCAGCCCCAGCATTTT.

The chain has TRBV30 and TRBJ2-1; the match to TRBD2 covers 7 bases. The CDR3 extends over 15 amino acids. The germline gives CDR1 GTSNPN, CDR2 SVGIG (reference sequence). J gave up 6 bases and V 2 bases, and 10 bases lay outside the gene matches. The CDR3 nucleotides read TGTGCCTGGAGTCGGGGAAGCGGGATTTTCAATGAGCAGTTCTTC. Its translation is CAWSRGSGIFNEQFF.

This clone appeared a few times. This chain uses TRBV2 with TRBJ2-7; D might be TRBD2 (5 bases). V was pared by 7 bases and J by 5 bases, with 9 bases between. The CDR3 consists of 11 residues. The germline CDR1 and CDR2 sequences are SNHLY and FYNNEI. This CDR3 is CASTERDEQYF. DNA of the CDR3: TGTGCCAGCACCGAGAGGGACGAGCAGTACTTC.

V gene TRBV30 combines with J gene TRBJ1-5, with D hard to call. From germline, CDR1 is GTSNPN and CDR2 SVGIG (reference sequence). The CDR3 is 16 amino acids. Trimming removed 2 bases from V and 3 bases from J, with 17 bases in between. In DNA form, the CDR3 reads TGTGCCTGGAGTATGAAACTAGGACGGATCAATCAGCCCCAGCATTTT. Translated, it gives CAWSMKLGRINQPQHF.

The J gene is TRBJ2-1, the V gene TRBV4-3; 7 bases are a match to TRBD2. V shed 1 base, J shed 10 bases, and the junction held 7 bases outside the gene matches. CDR3 length: 14 residues. From germline, CDR1 is LGHNA and CDR2 YSLEER. The CDR3 region is CASSQGSGRVEQFF. The CDR3 DNA follows: TGCGCCAGCAGCCAAGGTAGCGGGCGGGTAGAGCAGTTCTTC.

The table lists this clone with a few counts. The chain joins TRBV11-3 to TRBJ2-2; D is unresolved. CDR3 length equals 15 residues. The germline CDR1 and CDR2 sequences are SGHNT and YENEEA. V was trimmed by 1 base and J by 2 bases, leaving 8 bases between them. CDR3 nucleotides: TGTGCCAGCAGCTTAGTAACGGGTAACACCGGGGAGCTGTTTTTT. This translates into CASSLVTGNTGELFF.

The V and J genes are TRBV4-1 and TRBJ1-5; D not resolved. The CDR3 contains 13 residues. Germline CDR1 MGHRA, CDR2 YSYEKL. V was clipped by 3 bases and J by 2 bases, with 5 bases between them. CDR3: CASSHPGNQPQHF. CDR3 coding DNA: TGCGCCAGCAGCCACCCCGGCAATCAGCCCCAGCATTTT.

The chain couples TRBV2 to TRBJ2-7; 7 bases map to TRBD1. The CDR3 is 18 amino acids. CDR1 and CDR2 (germline): SNHLY, FYNNEI. Germline trimming cut 0 bases from V and 2 bases from J; bases unmatched to any gene: 13. The CDR3 protein is CASSEANLQRGRPYEQYF. DNA for the CDR3: TGTGCCAGCAGTGAAGCGAACCTCCAGAGGGGGCGACCCTACGAGCAGTACTTC.

This chain connects TRBV5-6 to TRBJ2-5; 11 bases align to TRBD2. This CDR3 comprises 18 residues. After removal of 2 bases from V and 0 bases from J, the junction contained 9 bases not matched to a gene. The germline gives CDR1 SGHDT, CDR2 YYEEEE. The chain's CDR3 is CASSFRLAGGLYQETQYF. For the CDR3, the DNA is TGTGCCAGCAGCTTCAGGCTAGCGGGGGGATTGTACCAAGAGACCCAGTACTTC.

The rearrangement joins TRBV6-5 to TRBJ1-1; 8 bases are shared with TRBD1. V lost 6 bases to trimming and J lost 4 bases; unmatched junction nucleotides: 7. Germline loops: CDR1 MNHEY, CDR2 SVGAGI. The CDR3 runs 14 residues. The CDR3 sequence: CASSQGQGSTEAFF. In nucleotides, the CDR3 is TGTGCCAGCAGCCAAGGACAGGGTAGCACTGAAGCTTTCTTT.

This sequence joins TRBV29-1 and TRBJ2-1; 8 nucleotides agree with TRBD1. This CDR3 spans 15 amino acids. Germline-derived CDR1 and CDR2 are SQVTM and ANQGSEA. V shed 4 bases and J 5 bases; nucleotides not matched to a gene: 10. CDR3 loop: CSVGEFRQGNNEQFF. CDR3 DNA sequence: TGCAGCGTTGGGGAGTTTCGACAGGGGAACAATGAGCAGTTCTTC.

The chain has TRBV24-1 and TRBJ2-5; 7 nucleotides line up with TRBD1. The CDR3 runs to 14 residues. Germline CDR1 is KGHDR and CDR2 is SFDVKD. J gave up 4 bases and V 3 bases, and 4 bases lay outside the gene matches. This CDR3 is CATSDPGGRETQYF. CDR3 nucleotides: TGTGCCACCAGTGATCCAGGGGGTCGAGAGACCCAGTACTTC.

This chain connects TRBV18 to TRBJ1-1, with 8 nucleotides matching TRBD1. Germline V gene data show CDR1 as KGHSH and CDR2 as LQKENI. Trimming took 4 bases from V and 5 from J; bases not matched to a gene: 24. The CDR3 totals 20 residues. The CDR3 DNA reads as TGTGCCAGCTCACTAGAAGGGGCCTTTAGGACAGGGTCGATCTGGACTGAAGCTTTCTTT. Translation gives CASSLEGAFRTGSIWTEAFF.

The V call is TRBV10-2, the J call TRBJ1-5; no clear D gene. This CDR3 is built from 13 residues. The germline V gene encodes CDR1 WSHSY and CDR2 SAAADI. V was cut by 5 bases and J by 9 bases, with 14 bases left in between. CDR3 nucleotides: TGCGCCAGCAGTACCGACCGCGGAAGGCCCCAGCATTTT. Amino acid sequence: CASSTDRGRPQHF.

This CDR3 is CASSEPVGWQGVGYTF. The CDR3 DNA follows: TGTGCCAGCTCAGAACCTGTGGGATGGCAGGGGGTTGGCTACACCTTC. The rearrangement links TRBV6-6 to TRBJ1-2, with 7 bases lining up with TRBD1. Germline V gives CDR1 MNHNY, CDR2 SVGAGI (reference sequence). V dropped 8 bases and J dropped 7; count of bases not matched to a gene: 19. This CDR3 region has 16 residues.

This chain uses TRBV11-3 with TRBJ1-1; maybe TRBD1 (6 bases). CDR1 is SGHNT, CDR2 YENEEA, per germline. The CDR3 loop spans 16 amino acids. Trimming cost V 5 bases and J 0 bases, with 16 bases left between them. The CDR3: CASSLKGELMNTEAFF. The CDR3 DNA reads TGTGCCAGCAGCCTGAAGGGGGAGCTCATGAACACTGAAGCTTTCTTT.

The chain has TRBV6-5 and TRBJ1-2; D perhaps matches TRBD1 (5 bases). The germline CDR1 and CDR2 sequences are MNHEY and SVGAGI. There are 14 residues in the CDR3. Between the trimmed V and J ends, which lost 5 bases and 4 bases, there was a span of 14 bases. CDR3 protein: CASSKQQVTYGYTF. Here the CDR3 DNA reads TGTGCCAGCAGTAAACAACAGGTTACCTATGGCTACACCTTC.

This chain's CDR3 is CASSQGVAAGGYTF. Here the CDR3 DNA reads TGTGCCAGCAGCCAAGGAGTAGCGGCGGGGGGCTACACCTTC. The genes are TRBV3-1 (or the pseudogene TRBV3-2) and TRBJ1-2; D gene unclear. The length of the CDR3 is 14 residues. Trimming stripped 1 base from V and 8 bases from J, with 14 bases between. Per the germline V gene, CDR1 is LGHDT and CDR2 is YNNKEL (reference sequence).

The chain is built from TRBV18 and TRBJ1-2; D is undetermined. CDR1 and CDR2 (germline): KGHSH, LQKENI. The CDR3 spans 13 residues. Between the trimmed V and J ends, which lost 2 bases and 7 bases, there was a span of 11 bases. The CDR3 loop reads CASSPMPESGYTF. CDR3 in DNA: TGTGCCAGCTCACCAATGCCAGAAAGTGGCTACACCTTC.

This chain links TRBV18 with TRBJ2-2; 10 bases map to TRBD1. V shed 2 bases and J 7 bases; nucleotides not matched to a gene: 1. Germline CDR1 and CDR2: KGHSH and LQKENI. The CDR3 is 14 residues long. CDR3 sequence reads: CASSPRTGGGELFF. The DNA of the CDR3 is TGTGCCAGCTCACCAAGGACAGGGGGCGGGGAGCTGTTTTTT.

Here the CDR3 DNA reads TGTGCCAGCAGTTACGGTAGCGGGGCGAGGTGGGAGACCCAGTACTTC. Translated: CASSYGSGARWETQYF. This rearrangement joins TRBV6-2 or TRBV6-3 to TRBJ2-5; 8 bases match TRBD2. The junction had 10 bases not matched to a gene; V was cut back by 2 bases and J by 5 bases. Germline loops: CDR1 MNHEY, CDR2 SVGEGT. The CDR3 extends over 16 amino acids.

J is TRBJ1-2 and V is TRBV3-1 (or the pseudogene TRBV3-2); D remains unclear. Germline V lookup: CDR1 LGHDT, CDR2 YNNKEL (reference sequence). V lost 3 bases and J 4 bases, leaving 18 bases between the germline ends. This CDR3 has 16 amino acids. The CDR3 DNA follows: TGTGCCAGCAGCCATTATCGGGAAGGTGAATTCTATGGCTACACCTTC. It codes for CASSHYREGEFYGYTF.

This chain uses TRBV29-1 with TRBJ2-3; TRBD1 might be the D (6 bases). The germline CDR1 and CDR2 sequences are SQVTM and ANQGSEA. This CDR3 is 16 amino acids long. The germline V and J ends were trimmed by 4 bases and 3 bases, with 20 bases remaining between them. CDR3: CSVGLQGLSGTDTQYF. CDR3 DNA: TGCAGCGTTGGATTGCAGGGGCTGAGCGGAACAGATACGCAGTATTTT.